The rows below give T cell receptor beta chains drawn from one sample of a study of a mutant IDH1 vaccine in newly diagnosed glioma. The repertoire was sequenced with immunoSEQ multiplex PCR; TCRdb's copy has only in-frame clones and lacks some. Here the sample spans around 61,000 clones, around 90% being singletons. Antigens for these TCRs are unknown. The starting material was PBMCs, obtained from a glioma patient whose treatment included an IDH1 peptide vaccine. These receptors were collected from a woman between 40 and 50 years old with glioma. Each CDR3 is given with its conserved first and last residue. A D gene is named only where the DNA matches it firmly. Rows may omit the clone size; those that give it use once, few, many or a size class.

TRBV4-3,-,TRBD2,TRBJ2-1,TGCGCCAGCAGCCAAGAGTCTAGCGGGGGGGCAGTTTATTCCAATGAGCAGTTCTTC,CASSQESSGGAVYSNEQFF
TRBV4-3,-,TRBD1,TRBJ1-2,TGCGCCAGCAGCCAAGGGACAGGGGATAGCTATGGCTACACCTTC,CASSQGTGDSYGYTF
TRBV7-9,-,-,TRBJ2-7,TGTGCCAGCAGCCCCACAGGGAGCTCCTACGAGCAGTACTTC,CASSPTGSSYEQYF
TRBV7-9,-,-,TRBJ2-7,TGTGCCAGCAGCTACATCTATGTGGGAGCGGACGAGCAGTACTTC,CASSYIYVGADEQYF
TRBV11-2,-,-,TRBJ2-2,TGTGCCAGCAGCTTGGGCCCGGGCAGGGGGAACACCGGGGAGCTGTTTTTT,CASSLGPGRGNTGELFF
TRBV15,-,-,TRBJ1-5,TGTGCCACCAGCAGAGTAATAGGGAACCAGCCCCAGCATTTT,CATSRVIGNQPQHF
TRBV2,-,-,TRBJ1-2,TGTGCCAGCAGTGTGGCAGCCGAGGGCTACACCTTC,CASSVAAEGYTF
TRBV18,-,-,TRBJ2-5,TGTGCCAGCTCACTTCTAAACCAAGAGACCCAGTACTTC,CASSLLNQETQYF
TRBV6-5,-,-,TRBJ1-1,TGTGCCAGCAGTTACTCGAGGGGGGCCGGGGGAGCTTTCTTT,CASSYSRGAGGAFF
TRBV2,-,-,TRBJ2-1,TGTGCCAGCAGTGACGGTTTCAGTGAGCAGTTCTTC,CASSDGFSEQFF
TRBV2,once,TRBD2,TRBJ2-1,TGTGCCAGCAGTGAGACTAGCGGGGTTCGGGCGGTTGAGCAGTTCTTC,CASSETSGVRAVEQFF
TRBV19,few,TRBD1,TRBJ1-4,TGTGCCAGTAGCACAGGACAGGGAAACGCAAAACTGTTTTTT,CASSTGQGNAKLFF